Presented here are 23 T cell receptor beta chains from one specimen sequenced in a study of blood T cell repertoires in COVID-19. The method was immunoSEQ multiplex PCR; TCRdb's version includes in-frame clones alone and lacks a portion of them. The repertoire includes 80,000 or so clones, about 90% of them detected once, and 1% sits in the top ten. The source material was peripheral blood. The receptors derive from a woman in her 50s in a cohort sampled during active COVID-19.

This clone was seen only a few times. The junction does not match germline at one end; this may be a read error. The chain employs TRBV7-7 and TRBJ2-2; TRBD1 might be the D (6 bases). Germline V lookup: CDR1 SSHAT, CDR2 FNYEAQ (reference sequence). The CDR3 spans 14 residues. The CDR3 bases are TGTGCTAGCAGCTCCCCAGGACAGACCGGGGAGCTGTTTTTT. This gives the protein CASSSPGQTGELFF.

The J gene is TRBJ2-2, the V gene TRBV25-1, with TRBD2 matching over 8 bases. The CDR3 contains 14 residues. CDR1 and CDR2 from the germline V gene are MGHDK and SYGVNS. Trimming removed 7 bases from V and 7 bases from J; junction bases left unmatched: 8. The CDR3, as DNA: TGTGCCAGCACCCACGGGAGGGCCAACGGGGAGCTGTTTTTT. Protein: CASTHGRANGELFF. Full variable domain (rest looked up from reference TRBV25-1 and TRBJ2-2): EADIYQTPRYLVIGTGKKITLECSQTMGHDKMYWYQQDPGMELHLIHYSYGVNSTEKGDLSSESTVSRIRTEHFPLTLESARPSHTSQYLCASTHGRANGELFFGEGSRLTVL.

V gene TRBV19 combines with J gene TRBJ1-5, with D maybe TRBD1 (6 bases). Germline V gene lookup returns CDR1 LNHDA and CDR2 SQIVND (reference sequence). V lost 0 bases, J lost 5 bases, and 20 bases lay in between. The CDR3 has 18 residues. CDR3 amino acids: CASSIDPWSTGSYQPQHF. CDR3 nucleotide sequence: TGTGCCAGTAGTATAGATCCTTGGTCGACAGGCTCATATCAGCCCCAGCATTTT.

DNA of the CDR3: TGTGCCAGCAGTTTCTACAGGGTATCTTTCTTT. This translates into CASSFYRVSFF. The chain is built from TRBV28 and TRBJ1-1; a possible D gene is TRBD1 (6 bases). The CDR3 is made up of 11 amino acids. From germline, CDR1 is MDHEN and CDR2 SYDVKM. V lost 3 bases, J lost 12 bases, and 11 bases lay in between.

The rearrangement links TRBV7-3 to TRBJ2-2; TRBD2 matches at 12 bases. Germline-derived CDR1 and CDR2 are SGHTA and FQGTGA. The J segment lost 2 bases and the V segment lost 3 bases, leaving 7 bases of the junction unmatched. The CDR3 totals 18 residues. The CDR3 loop is CASSFGIGLAGNTGELFF. The CDR3 DNA reads as TGTGCCAGCAGCTTTGGGATAGGACTAGCGGGAAACACCGGGGAGCTGTTTTTT.

This sequence joins TRBV13 and TRBJ1-2; D gene ambiguous. The CDR3 spans 14 residues. Germline V CDR1 and CDR2: PRHDT, FYEKMQ (reference sequence). Trimming pared 5 bases from V and 2 bases from J, leaving 12 bases between. As DNA, the CDR3 is TGTGCCAGCAGCCCTCCGGACTCGAACTATGGCTACACCTTC. Residues: CASSPPDSNYGYTF.

The V call is TRBV7-2, the J call TRBJ2-1, with D possibly TRBD2 on 6 matching bases. The ends were cut back, 8 bases at V and 2 bases at J, with 13 bases in the middle. Germline V CDR1 and CDR2: SGHTA, FQGNSA. The CDR3 spans 14 residues. The CDR3 coding sequence is TGTGCCAGCTCCCCCAGCGGGCCCTACAATGAGCAGTTCTTC. It encodes CASSPSGPYNEQFF.

V usage is TRBV3-1 (or the pseudogene TRBV3-2) and J usage is TRBJ2-2, with D possibly TRBD2 on 6 matching bases. Germline V CDR1 and CDR2: LGHDT, YNNKEL (reference sequence). V lost 4 bases and J lost 0, with 12 bases in between. There are 16 residues in the CDR3. CDR3 bases: TGTGCCAGCAGCCCCTCCCCGGGGGCGAACACCGGGGAGCTGTTTTTT. Its protein is CASSPSPGANTGELFF.

The V gene is TRBV2, the J gene TRBJ2-7; TRBD1 might be the D (6 bases). Germline V CDR1 and CDR2: SNHLY, FYNNEI. This CDR3 has 15 amino acids. V was shortened by 6 bases and J by 2 bases, with 17 bases between the two germline ends. The chain's CDR3 is CASSEMLDSAYEQYF. The CDR3 DNA is TGTGCCAGCAGCGAGATGTTGGACAGTGCCTACGAGCAGTACTTC.

J is TRBJ1-1 and V is TRBV28; D possibly corresponds to TRBD1 (6 bases). V was clipped by 10 bases and J by 7 bases, with 16 bases between them. Germline values: CDR1 MDHEN, CDR2 SYDVKM. This CDR3 has 12 residues. The CDR3 protein is CATKDSFVEAFF. The CDR3, as DNA: TGTGCCACCAAGGACAGCTTCGTTGAAGCTTTCTTT. The complete variable domain, with remaining parts taken from reference TRBV28 and TRBJ1-1, reads DVKVTQSSRYLVKRTGEKVFLECVQDMDHENMFWYRQDPGLGLRLIYFSYDVKMKEKGDIPEGYSVSREKKERFSLILESASTNQTSMYLCATKDSFVEAFFGQGTRLTVV.

This clone was detected once. The chain carries TRBV6-6 and TRBJ2-2; 7 bases agree with TRBD1. Germline CDR1 and CDR2: MNHNY and SVGAGI (reference sequence). CDR3 length equals 16 residues. With V trimmed by 0 bases and J by 1 base, 2 bases remained unmatched. CDR3: CASSYSTGMNTGELFF. CDR3 nucleotides: TGTGCCAGCAGTTACTCGACAGGGATGAACACCGGGGAGCTGTTTTTT.

J is TRBJ1-1 and V is TRBV10-2; 8 nucleotides agree with TRBD1. CDR1 is WSHSY and CDR2 is SAAADI in the germline V gene. The CDR3 length is 18 residues. With 8 bases clipped from V and 4 bases from J, the junction kept 21 bases outside the gene matches. The CDR3 DNA reads as TGCGCCAGCTTTCCCCCAGGGGGCGAGGTAGCGGGTGGCACTGAAGCTTTCTTT. Translation: CASFPPGGEVAGGTEAFF.

The V gene is TRBV24-1, the J gene TRBJ2-1, with a tentative D call TRBD1 (5 bases). The V end was cut by 2 bases, the J end by 0 bases, with 10 bases between. Germline V gives CDR1 KGHDR, CDR2 SFDVKD. This CDR3 comprises 16 residues. The CDR3 spells CATSDSAGFSYNEQFF. CDR3 nucleotides: TGTGCCACCAGTGATTCGGCAGGGTTCTCCTACAATGAGCAGTTCTTC.

The chain links TRBV4-1 to TRBJ2-1; TRBD1 aligns across 8 bases. This CDR3 has 16 amino acids. The V gene end was trimmed by 4 bases and the J gene end by 0 bases; junction bases not matched to a gene: 5. Germline assignment: CDR1 MGHRA and CDR2 YSYEKL. The CDR3 nucleotides are TGCGCCAGCAGCCGGCCCGGGACAGGCTCCTACAATGAGCAGTTCTTC. Residues: CASSRPGTGSYNEQFF.

This chain uses TRBV14 with TRBJ2-7, with TRBD1 identical over 7 bases. Trimming took 4 bases from V and 6 from J; bases not matched to a gene: 12. CDR1 and CDR2 from the germline V gene are SGHDN and FVKESK. CDR3 length: 15 amino acids. This CDR3 is CASSLLTGAGREQYF. The CDR3 bases are TGTGCCAGCAGCCTCCTCACAGGGGCTGGTCGCGAGCAGTACTTC.

The chain is built from TRBV19 and TRBJ2-7; 7 nucleotides agree with TRBD1. The junction had 10 bases not matched to a gene; V was cut back by 5 bases and J by 6 bases. Germline CDR1 reads LNHDA; CDR2 reads SQIVND (reference sequence). CDR3 length equals 14 residues. The CDR3 sequence: CASSHPTGISEQYF. CDR3 sequence (DNA): TGTGCCAGTAGTCATCCGACAGGGATCAGCGAGCAGTACTTC.

V is TRBV29-1 and J is TRBJ2-2; 10 positions agree with TRBD2. CDR1 SQVTM and CDR2 ANQGSEA come from the germline V gene. This CDR3 contains 15 residues. Unmatched junction bases numbered 9, after V lost 4 bases and J lost 7 bases. The CDR3 spells CSVGSGRALSGELFF. The CDR3 nucleotides read TGCAGCGTTGGGAGCGGGAGGGCCCTAAGCGGGGAGCTGTTTTTT.

This rearrangement joins TRBV6-1 to TRBJ1-1, with 12 bases aligning to TRBD1. Trimming removed 1 base from V and 2 bases from J; junction bases left unmatched: 8. CDR1 and CDR2 (germline): MNHNS, SASEGT. This CDR3 comprises 18 residues. CDR3 coding DNA: TGTGCCAGCAGTGAAGATAACCCGGGACAGGGGGCCAACACTGAAGCTTTCTTT. Protein product: CASSEDNPGQGANTEAFF.

This chain uses TRBV19 with TRBJ2-7; maybe TRBD1 (5 bases). The CDR3 has 14 amino acids. Looked up from germline, CDR1 is LNHDA and CDR2 is SQIVND (reference sequence). Trimming removed 3 bases at V and 5 bases at J, with 14 bases between. The CDR3 reads CASSIGQGPHEQYF. The CDR3 DNA reads as TGTGCCAGTAGTATTGGCCAGGGTCCCCACGAGCAGTACTTC.

The chain links TRBV7-2 to TRBJ1-2; D is ambiguous. Trimming pared 7 bases from V and 5 bases from J, leaving 14 bases between. Looked up from germline, CDR1 is SGHTA and CDR2 is FQGNSA. This CDR3 is built from 13 residues. In nucleotides, the CDR3 is TGTGCCAGCAAGGAGGTTAACGATTATGGCTACACCTTC. Its translation: CASKEVNDYGYTF.

V is TRBV6-5 and J is TRBJ1-1; perhaps TRBD1 as D (6 bases). The CDR3 totals 14 residues. V was shortened by 5 bases and J by 0 bases, with 10 bases between the two germline ends. Germline CDR1 MNHEY, CDR2 SVGAGI. Written as DNA, the CDR3 is TGTGCCAGCAGTAGACAGGAGTTGAACACTGAAGCTTTCTTT. Protein product: CASSRQELNTEAFF.

The chain joins TRBV19 to TRBJ1-1; TRBD1 matches 9 bases. V lost 7 bases, J lost 0 bases, and 12 bases stayed unmatched. This CDR3 spans 17 amino acids. The germline CDR1 and CDR2 sequences are LNHDA and SQIVND (reference sequence). The CDR3: CASTSDRGANMNTEAFF. DNA for the CDR3: TGTGCCAGTACCAGTGACAGGGGGGCCAACATGAACACTGAAGCTTTCTTT.

The V and J genes are TRBV14 and TRBJ2-1; 9 bases agree with TRBD1. The junction had 2 bases not matched to a gene; V was cut back by 2 bases and J by 3 bases. CDR1 is SGHDN and CDR2 is FVKESK in the germline V gene. This CDR3 is 15 amino acids long. The chain's CDR3 is CASSQMTGGYNEQFF. The CDR3 DNA is TGTGCCAGCAGCCAAATGACAGGGGGCTACAATGAGCAGTTCTTC. Drawing the rest from reference TRBV14 and TRBJ2-1, the complete variable domain is EAGVTQFPSHSVIEKGQTVTLRCDPISGHDNLYWYRRVMGKEIKFLLHFVKESKQDESGMPNNRFLAERTGGTYSTLKVQPAELEDSGVYFCASSQMTGGYNEQFFGPGTRLTVL.